This T cell receptor beta chain was found in a study of T cells in Graves' hyperthyroidism and ophthalmopathy. Regions amplified from RNA transcripts were the TCR beta CDR3 regions. HTBI primers were used for first-round RT-PCR of the TCR CDR3. One entry per CDR3 protein results from TCRdb running MiXCR on the multiplex PCR reads. The sample lists about 160,000 distinct CDR3 sequences; roughly 9.4% were seen once. Germline CDR1 and CDR2: SGHTS and YDEGEE. The CDR3 has 17 residues. Trimming removed 4 bases from V and 0 bases from J; junction bases left unmatched: 9. Sequencing input: blood. This TCR came from a woman younger than 35 with Graves' hyperthyroidism that later progressed to Graves' ophthalmopathy. The chain is built from TRBV5-8 and TRBJ2-2; 7 nucleotides line up with TRBD2. The CDR3 DNA follows: TGTGCCAGCAGCCCATGGGGGGGGATATCGAACACCGGGGAGCTGTTTTTT. This translates into CASSPWGGISNTGELFF. Full variable domain (rest looked up from reference TRBV5-8 and TRBJ2-2): EAGVTQSPTHLIKTRGQQATLRCSPISGHTSVYWYQQALGLGLQFLLWYDEGEERNRGNFPPRFSGRQFPNYSSELNVNALELEDSALYLCASSPWGGISNTGELFFGEGSRLTVL.